The rows below give T cell receptor beta chains drawn from one sample of a study of blood T cells in healthy people across ages. TCRdb recomputed calls from the 5' RACE reads with MiXCR, one row per CDR3 protein. The profile shows approximately 1,100,000 distinct CDR3 sequences, less than 50% of them singletons. Sequencing input: blood. These receptors originate from a woman aged 55-69 years in good health. Both conserved end residues are part of each CDR3. The D gene is left open where the match is weak. Only part of the rows carry a size: once, few, many, or a class if the clone is expanded.

clone_size	j_call	v_call	d_call	cdr3_aa	cdr3_nt
few	TRBJ2-7	TRBV4-1	TRBD1	CASSDETGDYEQYF	TGCGCCAGCAGCGACGAGACAGGGGACTACGAGCAGTACTTC
NA	TRBJ1-1	TRBV6-1	TRBD1	CASSEAGGLTEAFF	TGTGCCAGCAGTGAAGCAGGGGGCCTCACTGAAGCTTTCTTT
many	TRBJ2-7	TRBV5-1	TRBD1	CAKQRTGNTYEQYF	TGCGCCAAGCAGAGGACAGGCAACACCTACGAGCAGTACTTC
NA	TRBJ2-1	TRBV3-1	NA	CASSQYSGDPYNEQFF	TGTGCCAGCAGCCAATATTCGGGGGATCCCTACAATGAGCAGTTCTTC
NA	TRBJ2-1	TRBV7-8	NA	CASSYRSSLGVNEQFF	TGTGCCAGCAGCTACAGGAGCTCCTTGGGGGTCAATGAGCAGTTCTTC
NA	TRBJ2-1	TRBV9	TRBD2	CASSVGLGLASVDEQFF	TGTGCCAGCAGCGTAGGTTTGGGACTAGCCAGTGTCGATGAGCAGTTCTTC
NA	TRBJ1-5	TRBV21-1	NA	CASSKGDRNFVNQPQHF	TGTGCCAGCAGCAAAGGGGACAGGAACTTCGTCAATCAGCCCCAGCATTTT
few	TRBJ2-1	TRBV5-5	TRBD1	CASSLTPGQSYNEQFF	TGTGCCAGCAGCTTGACCCCGGGACAGTCCTACAATGAGCAGTTCTTC
NA	TRBJ2-1	TRBV27	TRBD2	CASSFQRGANEQFF	TGTGCCAGCAGTTTCCAGCGGGGGGCCAATGAGCAGTTCTTC
many	TRBJ2-5	TRBV7-2	NA	CASSLVPEETQYF	TGTGCCAGCAGCTTAGTACCTGAAGAGACCCAGTACTTC
few	TRBJ2-7	TRBV6-5	TRBD2	CASSYSSGGEQYF	TGTGCCAGCAGTTACTCGAGCGGGGGTGAGCAGTACTTC
few	TRBJ2-7	TRBV7-8	NA	CASRAQGREYEQYF	TGTGCCAGCAGAGCACAGGGTAGGGAGTACGAGCAGTACTTC
NA	TRBJ2-5	TRBV29-1	NA	CGVDGGSQETQYF	TGCGGCGTTGATGGGGGCTCCCAAGAGACCCAGTACTTC
NA	TRBJ1-5	TRBV28	TRBD1	CASSLYGQGGLQPQHF	TGTGCCAGCAGTTTATATGGCCAGGGGGGTCTTCAGCCCCAGCATTTT
NA	TRBJ1-2	TRBV2	NA	CASSERTGGASGYTF	TGTGCCAGCAGTGAACGTACAGGCGGGGCTAGTGGCTACACCTTC
few	TRBJ2-1	TRBV11-2	TRBD2	CASPWGGNIRLSEQFF	TGTGCCAGCCCTTGGGGGGGGAACATTCGTCTGTCCGAGCAGTTCTTC
NA	TRBJ1-3	TRBV9	TRBD1	CASSPKGTATSGNTIYF	TGTGCCAGCAGCCCGAAAGGGACAGCCACCTCTGGAAACACCATATATTTT
few	TRBJ2-3	TRBV12-3/TRBV12-4	NA	CASSPDRTSPDTQYF	TGTGCCAGCAGCCCAGACAGGACTTCCCCAGATACGCAGTATTTT
NA	TRBJ2-1	TRBV4-2	NA	CASSQVGGANNEQFF	TGTGCCAGCAGCCAAGTAGGGGGGGCGAATAATGAGCAGTTCTTC
NA	TRBJ1-5	TRBV5-1	NA	CASRQGFGNQPQHF	TGCGCCAGCAGGCAGGGGTTTGGCAATCAGCCCCAGCATTTT
few	TRBJ1-2	TRBV7-2	NA	CASSLALLLQMDYGYTF	TGTGCCAGCAGCTTAGCGCTTTTGCTCCAGATGGACTATGGCTACACCTTC
NA	TRBJ2-1	TRBV20-1	TRBD2	CSARGAGAVNEQFF	TGCAGTGCTAGAGGGGCGGGAGCCGTTAATGAGCAGTTCTTC
NA	TRBJ1-2	TRBV18	NA	CASSPRKDYGYTF	TGTGCCAGCTCACCACGCAAAGACTATGGCTACACCTTC